This T cell receptor beta chain came from a study of cytomegalovirus exposure and HLA in healthy donors. Primers: 60 Vbeta forward and 13 Jbeta reverse. Sequenced by immunoSEQ multiplex PCR; TCRdb stores in-frame clones only, minus some. The table includes fewer than 250,000 clones, more than 65% detected once. About this clone itself: What it binds is not known.

Per germline, CDR1 SEHNR and CDR2 FQNEAQ (reference sequence). Trimming shortened V by 1 base and J by 1 base, and 14 bases separated the two germline ends. The CDR3 spans 17 residues. General study findings and limits: Later analysis showed TCR association rates varying by HLA locus, highest for DRB1 and lowest for HLA-C. An observed cluster of highly shared sequence variants was recorded as a likely sequencing artifact.

The receptor was isolated from a man between 18 and 35 years old in good health and CMV-seronegative. The chain uses TRBV7-9 and TRBJ2-1; D unresolved. Sequenced input: PBMCs. CDR3 in amino acids: CASSLEFGGTSYNEQFF. The CDR3 DNA reads TGTGCCAGCAGCTTAGAATTTGGTGGTACTTCCTACAATGAGCAGTTCTTC. The full variable domain, in which reference TRBV7-9 and TRBJ2-1 provide the parts outside the CDR3, is DTGVSQNPRHKITKRGQNVTFRCDPISEHNRLYWYRQTLGQGPEFLTYFQNEAQLEKSRLLSDRFSAERPKGSFSTLEIQRTEQGDSAMYLCASSLEFGGTSYNEQFFGPGTRLTVL.